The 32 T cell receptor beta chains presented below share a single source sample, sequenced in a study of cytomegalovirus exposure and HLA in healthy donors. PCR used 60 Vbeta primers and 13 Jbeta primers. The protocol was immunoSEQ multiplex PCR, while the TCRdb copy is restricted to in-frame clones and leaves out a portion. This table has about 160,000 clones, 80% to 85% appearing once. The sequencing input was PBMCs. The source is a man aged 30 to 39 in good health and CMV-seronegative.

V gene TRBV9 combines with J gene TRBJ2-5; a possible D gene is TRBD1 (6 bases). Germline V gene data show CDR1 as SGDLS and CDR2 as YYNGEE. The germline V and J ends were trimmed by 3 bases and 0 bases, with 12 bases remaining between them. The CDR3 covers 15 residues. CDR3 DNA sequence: TGTGCCAGCAGCGCCATGGGGGCAAACCAAGAGACCCAGTACTTC. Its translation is CASSAMGANQETQYF. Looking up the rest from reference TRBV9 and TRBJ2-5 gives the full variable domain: DSGVTQTPKHLITATGQRVTLRCSPRSGDLSVYWYQQSLDQGLQFLIQYYNGEERAKGNILERFSAQQFPDLHSELNLSSLELGDSALYFCASSAMGANQETQYFGPGTRLLVL.

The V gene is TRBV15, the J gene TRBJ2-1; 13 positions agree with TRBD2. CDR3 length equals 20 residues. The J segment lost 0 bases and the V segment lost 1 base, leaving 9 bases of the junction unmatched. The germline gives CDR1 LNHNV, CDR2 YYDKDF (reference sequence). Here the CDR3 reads CATSRAGMGLAGISYNEQFF. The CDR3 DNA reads TGTGCCACCAGCAGAGCCGGAATGGGACTAGCGGGAATCTCCTACAATGAGCAGTTCTTC.

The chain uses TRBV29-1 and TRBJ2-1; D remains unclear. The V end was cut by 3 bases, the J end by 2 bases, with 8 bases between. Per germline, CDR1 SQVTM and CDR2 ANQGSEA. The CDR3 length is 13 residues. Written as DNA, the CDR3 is TGCAGCGTTGATCCTCGTCCCTACAATGAGCAGTTCTTC. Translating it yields CSVDPRPYNEQFF.

The DNA of the CDR3 is TGTGCCAGCAGTTTGAGTGCCCTGCCGGGTGAGACCCAGTACTTC. It encodes CASSLSALPGETQYF. V gene TRBV28 combines with J gene TRBJ2-5, with D uncertain. The CDR3 sequence is 15 residues long. Germline V gene data show CDR1 as MDHEN and CDR2 as SYDVKM. Trimming took off 3 bases at V and 5 bases at J, with 16 bases between the two ends. The full variable domain, in which reference TRBV28 and TRBJ2-5 provide the parts outside the CDR3, is DVKVTQSSRYLVKRTGEKVFLECVQDMDHENMFWYRQDPGLGLRLIYFSYDVKMKEKGDIPEGYSVSREKKERFSLILESASTNQTSMYLCASSLSALPGETQYFGPGTRLLVL.

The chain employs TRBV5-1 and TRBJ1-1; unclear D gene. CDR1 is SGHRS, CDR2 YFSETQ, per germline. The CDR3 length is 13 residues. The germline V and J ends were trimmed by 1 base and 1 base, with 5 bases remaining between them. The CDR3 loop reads CASSLFGNTEAFF. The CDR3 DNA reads TGCGCCAGCAGCTTGTTCGGGAACACTGAAGCTTTCTTT.

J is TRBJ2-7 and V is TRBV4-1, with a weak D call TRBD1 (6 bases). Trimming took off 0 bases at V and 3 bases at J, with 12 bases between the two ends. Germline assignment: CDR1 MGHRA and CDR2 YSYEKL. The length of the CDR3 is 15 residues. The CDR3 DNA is TGCGCCAGCAGCCAAGAGGCAGGGGAATTCTACGAGCAGTACTTC. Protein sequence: CASSQEAGEFYEQYF.

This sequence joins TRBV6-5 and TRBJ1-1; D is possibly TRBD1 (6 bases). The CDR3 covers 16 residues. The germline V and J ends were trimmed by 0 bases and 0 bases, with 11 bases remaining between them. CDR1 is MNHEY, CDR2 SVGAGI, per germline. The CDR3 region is CASSYSMGALNTEAFF. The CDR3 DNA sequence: TGTGCCAGCAGTTACTCGATGGGGGCGCTGAACACTGAAGCTTTCTTT.

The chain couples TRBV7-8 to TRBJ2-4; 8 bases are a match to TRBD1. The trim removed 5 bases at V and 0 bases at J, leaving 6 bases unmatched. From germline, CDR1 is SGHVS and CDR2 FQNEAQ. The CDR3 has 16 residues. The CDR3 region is CASSPQDRVAKNIQYF. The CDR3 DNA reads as TGTGCCAGCAGCCCCCAGGACAGGGTAGCCAAAAACATTCAGTACTTC. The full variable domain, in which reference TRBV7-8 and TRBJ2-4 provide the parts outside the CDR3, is GAGVSQSPRYKVAKRGQDVALRCDPISGHVSLFWYQQALGQGPEFLTYFQNEAQLDKSGLPSDRFFAERPEGSVSTLKIQRTQQEDSAVYLCASSPQDRVAKNIQYFGAGTRLSVL.

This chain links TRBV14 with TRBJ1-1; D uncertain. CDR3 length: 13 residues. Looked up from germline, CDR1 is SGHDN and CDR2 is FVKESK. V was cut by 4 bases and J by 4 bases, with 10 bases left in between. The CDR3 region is CASSRDRGTEAFF. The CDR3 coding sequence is TGTGCCAGCAGCCGAGACCGAGGCACTGAAGCTTTCTTT.

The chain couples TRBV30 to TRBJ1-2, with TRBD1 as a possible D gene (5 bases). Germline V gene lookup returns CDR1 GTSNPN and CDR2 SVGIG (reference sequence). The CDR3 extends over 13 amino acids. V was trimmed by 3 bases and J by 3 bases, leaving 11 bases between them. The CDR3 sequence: CAWRIRGDYGYTF. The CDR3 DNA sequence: TGTGCCTGGAGGATACGGGGGGACTATGGCTACACCTTC.

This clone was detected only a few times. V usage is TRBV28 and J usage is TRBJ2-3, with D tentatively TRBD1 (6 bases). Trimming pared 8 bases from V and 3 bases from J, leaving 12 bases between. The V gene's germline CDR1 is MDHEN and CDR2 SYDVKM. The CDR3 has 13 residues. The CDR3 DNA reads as TGTGCCAGCCTGCCAGGGGCAACAGATACGCAGTATTTT. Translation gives CASLPGATDTQYF.

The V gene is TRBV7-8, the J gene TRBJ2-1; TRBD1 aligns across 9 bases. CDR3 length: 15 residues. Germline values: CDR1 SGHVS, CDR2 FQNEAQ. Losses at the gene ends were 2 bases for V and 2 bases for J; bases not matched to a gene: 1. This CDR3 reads CASSLTGGTYNEQFF. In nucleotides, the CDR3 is TGTGCCAGCAGCTTAACAGGGGGCACCTACAATGAGCAGTTCTTC.

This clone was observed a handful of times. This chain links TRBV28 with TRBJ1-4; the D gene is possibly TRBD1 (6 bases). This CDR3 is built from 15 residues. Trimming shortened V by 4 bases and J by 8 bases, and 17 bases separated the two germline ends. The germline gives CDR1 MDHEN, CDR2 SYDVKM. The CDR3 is CASSSPQGIGEKLFF. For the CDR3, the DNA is TGTGCCAGCAGTTCCCCCCAGGGGATCGGGGAAAAACTGTTTTTT. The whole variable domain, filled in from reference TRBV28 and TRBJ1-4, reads DVKVTQSSRYLVKRTGEKVFLECVQDMDHENMFWYRQDPGLGLRLIYFSYDVKMKEKGDIPEGYSVSREKKERFSLILESASTNQTSMYLCASSSPQGIGEKLFFGSGTQLSVL.

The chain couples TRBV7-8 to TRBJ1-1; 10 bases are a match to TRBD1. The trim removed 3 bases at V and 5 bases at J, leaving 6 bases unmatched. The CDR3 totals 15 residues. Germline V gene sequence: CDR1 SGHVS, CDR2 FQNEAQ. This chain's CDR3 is CASSFTDRGRTEAFF. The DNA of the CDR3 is TGTGCCAGCAGCTTCACCGACAGGGGGCGGACTGAAGCTTTCTTT.

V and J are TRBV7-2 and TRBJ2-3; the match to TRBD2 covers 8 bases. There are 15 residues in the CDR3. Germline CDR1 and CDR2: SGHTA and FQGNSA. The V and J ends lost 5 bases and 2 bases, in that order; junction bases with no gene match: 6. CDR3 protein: CASSPNSGDTDTQYF. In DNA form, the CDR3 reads TGTGCCAGCAGCCCCAATAGCGGGGACACAGATACGCAGTATTTT.

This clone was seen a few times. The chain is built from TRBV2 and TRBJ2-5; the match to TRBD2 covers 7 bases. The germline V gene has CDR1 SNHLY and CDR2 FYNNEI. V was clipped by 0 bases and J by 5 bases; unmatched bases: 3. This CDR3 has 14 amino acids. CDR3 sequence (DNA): TGTGCCAGCAGTGAAGCGCGGGAGTCGGAGACCCAGTACTTC. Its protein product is CASSEARESETQYF.

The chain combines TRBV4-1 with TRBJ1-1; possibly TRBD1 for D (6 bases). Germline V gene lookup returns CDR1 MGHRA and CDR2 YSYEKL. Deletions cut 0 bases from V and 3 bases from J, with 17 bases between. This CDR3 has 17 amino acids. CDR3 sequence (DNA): TGCGCCAGCAGCCAAGAGCCCGTGAGGGACACTTACACTGAAGCTTTCTTT. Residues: CASSQEPVRDTYTEAFF.

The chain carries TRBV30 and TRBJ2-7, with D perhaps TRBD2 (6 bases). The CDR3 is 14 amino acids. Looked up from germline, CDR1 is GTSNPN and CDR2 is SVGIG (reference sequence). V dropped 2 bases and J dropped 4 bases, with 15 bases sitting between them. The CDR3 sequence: CAWSTGTGRYEQYF. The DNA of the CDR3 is TGTGCCTGGAGTACCGGGACGGGGAGGTACGAGCAGTACTTC.

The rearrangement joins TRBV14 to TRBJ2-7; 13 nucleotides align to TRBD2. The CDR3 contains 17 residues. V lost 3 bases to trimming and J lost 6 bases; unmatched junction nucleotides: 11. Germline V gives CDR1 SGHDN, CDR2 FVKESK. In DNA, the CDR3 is TGTGCCAGCAGCCACCCTCAGAGGACTAGCGGGAGTGGCGAGCAGTACTTC. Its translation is CASSHPQRTSGSGEQYF.

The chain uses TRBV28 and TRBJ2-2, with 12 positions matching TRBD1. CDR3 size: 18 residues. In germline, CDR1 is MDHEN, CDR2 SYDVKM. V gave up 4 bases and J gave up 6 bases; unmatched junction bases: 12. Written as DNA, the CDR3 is TGTGCCAGCAGTTACCACTTAGGGACAGGGGGCGACCCCGGGGAGCTGTTTTTT. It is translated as CASSYHLGTGGDPGELFF.

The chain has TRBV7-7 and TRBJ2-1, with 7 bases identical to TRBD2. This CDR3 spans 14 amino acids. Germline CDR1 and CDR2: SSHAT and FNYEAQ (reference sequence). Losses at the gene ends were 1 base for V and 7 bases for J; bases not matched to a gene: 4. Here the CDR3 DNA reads TGTGCCAGCAGCTTAGGGGAGGGAGAAAATGAGCAGTTCTTC. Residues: CASSLGEGENEQFF.

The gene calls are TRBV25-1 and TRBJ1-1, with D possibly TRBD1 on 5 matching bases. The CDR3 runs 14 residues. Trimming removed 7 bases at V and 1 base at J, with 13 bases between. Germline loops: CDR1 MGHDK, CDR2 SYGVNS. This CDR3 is CASTLYDRNTEAFF. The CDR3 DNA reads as TGTGCCAGCACTCTATACGACAGGAACACTGAAGCTTTCTTT.

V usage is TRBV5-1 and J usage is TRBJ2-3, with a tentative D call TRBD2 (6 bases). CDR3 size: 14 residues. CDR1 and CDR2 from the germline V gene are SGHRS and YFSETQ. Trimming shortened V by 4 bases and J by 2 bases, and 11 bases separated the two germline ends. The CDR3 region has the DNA TGCGCCAGCAGCCCGGGACTGGCCACAGATACGCAGTATTTT. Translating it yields CASSPGLATDTQYF.

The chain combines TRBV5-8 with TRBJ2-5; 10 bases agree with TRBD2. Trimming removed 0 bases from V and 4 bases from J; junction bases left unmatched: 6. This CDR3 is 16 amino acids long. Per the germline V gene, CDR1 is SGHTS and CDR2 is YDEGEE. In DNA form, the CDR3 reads TGTGCCAGCAGCTTGGGAGGACTAGCGGTGCGAGAGACCCAGTACTTC. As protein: CASSLGGLAVRETQYF. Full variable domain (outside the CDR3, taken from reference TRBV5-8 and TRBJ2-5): EAGVTQSPTHLIKTRGQQATLRCSPISGHTSVYWYQQALGLGLQFLLWYDEGEERNRGNFPPRFSGRQFPNYSSELNVNALELEDSALYLCASSLGGLAVRETQYFGPGTRLLVL.

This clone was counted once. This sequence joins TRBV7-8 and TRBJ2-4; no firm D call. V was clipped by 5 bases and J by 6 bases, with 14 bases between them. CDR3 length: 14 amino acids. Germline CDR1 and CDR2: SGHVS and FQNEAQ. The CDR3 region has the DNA TGTGCCAGCAGCCCTGGTGGTAGTGTAAACATTCAGTACTTC. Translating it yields CASSPGGSVNIQYF.

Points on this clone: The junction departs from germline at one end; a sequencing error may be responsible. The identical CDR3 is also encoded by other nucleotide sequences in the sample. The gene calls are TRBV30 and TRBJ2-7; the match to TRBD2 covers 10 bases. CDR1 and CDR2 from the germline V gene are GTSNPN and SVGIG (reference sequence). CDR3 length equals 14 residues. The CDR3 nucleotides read TGCGCCTGGAGGGCTAGCGGGAGTCTCTACGAGCAGTACTTC. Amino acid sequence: CAWRASGSLYEQYF.

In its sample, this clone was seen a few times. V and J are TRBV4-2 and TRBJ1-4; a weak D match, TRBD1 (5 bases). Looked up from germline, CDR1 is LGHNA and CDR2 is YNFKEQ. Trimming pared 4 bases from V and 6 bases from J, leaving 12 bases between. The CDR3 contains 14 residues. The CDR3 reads CASSPPGKDEKLFF. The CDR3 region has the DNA TGTGCCAGCAGCCCGCCAGGGAAGGATGAAAAACTGTTTTTT.

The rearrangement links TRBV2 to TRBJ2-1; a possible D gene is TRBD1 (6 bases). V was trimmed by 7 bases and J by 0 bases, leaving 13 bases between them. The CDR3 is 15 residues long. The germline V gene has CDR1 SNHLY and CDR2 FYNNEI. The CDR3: CASTPTGRSYNEQFF. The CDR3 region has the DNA TGTGCCAGCACTCCGACAGGCCGCTCCTACAATGAGCAGTTCTTC.

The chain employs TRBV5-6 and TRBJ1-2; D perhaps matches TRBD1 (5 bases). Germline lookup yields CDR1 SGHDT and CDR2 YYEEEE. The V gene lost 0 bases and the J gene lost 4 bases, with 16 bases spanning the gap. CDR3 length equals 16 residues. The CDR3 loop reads CASSLVGFPGGYGYTF. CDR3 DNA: TGTGCCAGCAGCTTGGTTGGGTTCCCGGGGGGCTATGGCTACACCTTC.

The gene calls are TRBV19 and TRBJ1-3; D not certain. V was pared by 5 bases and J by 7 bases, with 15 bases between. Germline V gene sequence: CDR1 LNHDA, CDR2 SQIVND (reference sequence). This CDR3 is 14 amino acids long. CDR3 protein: CASSAGLGGNTIYF. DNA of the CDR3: TGTGCCAGTAGTGCAGGACTCGGTGGGAACACCATATATTTT.

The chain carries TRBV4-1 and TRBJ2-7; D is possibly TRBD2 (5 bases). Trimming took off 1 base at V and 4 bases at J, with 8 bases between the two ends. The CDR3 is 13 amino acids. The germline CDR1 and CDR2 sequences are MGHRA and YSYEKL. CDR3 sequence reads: CASSQVGGYEQYF. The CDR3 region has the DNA TGCGCCAGCAGCCAAGTAGGAGGTTACGAGCAGTACTTC.

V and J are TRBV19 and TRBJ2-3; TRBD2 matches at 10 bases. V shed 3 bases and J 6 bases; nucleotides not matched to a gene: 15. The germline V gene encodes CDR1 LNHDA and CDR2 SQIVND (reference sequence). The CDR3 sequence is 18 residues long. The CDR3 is CASSITTVERGGWDTQYF. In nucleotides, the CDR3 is TGTGCCAGTAGTATCACAACTGTAGAGCGGGGGGGCTGGGATACGCAGTATTTT.